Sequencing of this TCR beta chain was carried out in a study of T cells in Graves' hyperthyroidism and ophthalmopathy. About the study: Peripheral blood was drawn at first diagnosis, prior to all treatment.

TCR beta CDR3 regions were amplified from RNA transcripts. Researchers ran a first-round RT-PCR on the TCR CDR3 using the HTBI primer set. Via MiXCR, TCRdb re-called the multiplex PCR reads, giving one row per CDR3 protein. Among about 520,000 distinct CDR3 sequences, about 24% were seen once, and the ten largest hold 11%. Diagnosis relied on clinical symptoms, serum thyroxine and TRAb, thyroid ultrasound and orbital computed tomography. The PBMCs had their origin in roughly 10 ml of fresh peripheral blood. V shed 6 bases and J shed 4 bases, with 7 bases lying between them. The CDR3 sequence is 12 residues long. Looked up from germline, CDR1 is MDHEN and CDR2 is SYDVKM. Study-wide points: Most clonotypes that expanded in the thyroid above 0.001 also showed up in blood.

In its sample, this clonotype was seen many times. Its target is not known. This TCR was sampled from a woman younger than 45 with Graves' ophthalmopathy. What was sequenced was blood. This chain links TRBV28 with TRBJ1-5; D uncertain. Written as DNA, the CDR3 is TGTGCCAGCAGGATCACGAATCAGCCCCAGCATTTT. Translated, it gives CASRITNQPQHF.